This T cell receptor (beta chain) was identified in a study of lung T cells in sarcoidosis with Löfgren's syndrome. Study-wide context: Löfgren's syndrome patients were the main repertoire analysis focus. General study findings and limits: Shared TRAV12-1 and TRBV2 CDR3 motifs across Löfgren's syndrome patients reportedly suggested public CD4+ TCRs. Versus controls, Löfgren's syndrome patients reportedly showed TRAV12-1 and TRBV2 as most expanded.

TCRdb used MiXCR to reprocess the reads, holding one entry per CDR3 protein. The sample consists of tens of thousands of distinct CDR3 sequences, 21% of them appearing once. Of note for this clonotype: As yet, its antigen is unknown. This may stem from a read error, because a much larger clone lies one nucleotide away.

Germline V gives CDR1 SGHVS, CDR2 FNYEAQ. CDR3 length equals 16 residues. The rearrangement links TRBV7-6 to TRBJ2-1; the match to TRBD2 covers 7 bases. Sequenced input: CD4+ T cells from PBMCs. The clonotype was recovered from a human donor with sarcoidosis (Löfgren's syndrome or another form), or a control subject (not recorded which). CDR3: CASSPAGAGTLTEQFF. Here the CDR3 DNA reads TGTGCTAGCAGTCCCGCGGGAGCGGGCACCCTAACGGAGCAGTTCTTC. Using reference TRBV7-6 and TRBJ2-1 for the parts outside the CDR3, the full variable domain is GAGVSQSPRYKVTKRGQDVALRCDPISGHVSLYWYRQALGQGPEFLTYFNYEAQQDKSGLPNDRFSAERPEGSISTLTIQRTEQRDSAMYRCASSPAGAGTLTEQFFGPGTRLTVL.